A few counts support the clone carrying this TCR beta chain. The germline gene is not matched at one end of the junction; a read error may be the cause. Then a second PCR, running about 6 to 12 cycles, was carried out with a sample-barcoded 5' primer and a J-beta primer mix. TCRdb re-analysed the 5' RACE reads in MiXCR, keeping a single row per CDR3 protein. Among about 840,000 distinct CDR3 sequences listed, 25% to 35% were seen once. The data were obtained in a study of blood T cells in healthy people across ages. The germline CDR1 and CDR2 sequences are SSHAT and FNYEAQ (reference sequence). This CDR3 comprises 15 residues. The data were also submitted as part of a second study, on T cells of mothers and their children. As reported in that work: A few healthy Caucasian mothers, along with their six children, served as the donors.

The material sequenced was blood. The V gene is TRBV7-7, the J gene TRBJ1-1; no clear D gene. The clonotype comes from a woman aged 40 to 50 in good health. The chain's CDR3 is CASSLVGGQNTEAFF. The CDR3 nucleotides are TGTGCTAGCAGCTTAGTGGGAGGGCAGAACACTGAAGCTTTCTTT.